These 7 T cell receptor beta chains came from one sample sequenced in a study of T cell repertoires in cytomegalovirus infection. In TCRdb, the reads were re-called with MiXCR into one record per CDR3 protein. The sample holds 650,000 to 900,000 distinct CDR3 sequences, 25% to 35% seen once. These TCRs are of unknown antigen specificity. The source material was cultured CD8+ T cells from PBMCs, sampled from culture after CMV antigen stimulation. The receptors originated from a human donor in good health (CMV status not recorded). Some clones in this sample may be carry-over from other donors' samples.

The rearrangement links TRBV12-3 or TRBV12-4 to TRBJ2-3; no reliable D call. Trimming removed 3 bases from V and 0 bases from J, with 19 bases in between. The CDR3 runs 18 residues. CDR3 nucleotides: TGTGCCAGCAGTTTTCCTGAAGTGGCGCAGGTTAGCACAGATACGCAGTATTTT. Amino acids: CASSFPEVAQVSTDTQYF.

This clonotype was seen a handful of times. The gene calls are TRBV7-9 and TRBJ2-7; D ambiguous. Germline CDR1 reads SEHNR; CDR2 reads FQNEAQ (reference sequence). This CDR3 contains 13 residues. V shed 3 bases and J shed 3 bases, with 9 bases lying between them. This CDR3 is CASSLDRYYEQYV. The CDR3, as DNA: TGTGCCAGCAGCTTGGACCGATACTACGAGCAGTACGTC.

This chain joins TRBV19 and TRBJ2-3; TRBD2 aligns across 9 bases. V shed 4 bases and J 6 bases; nucleotides not matched to a gene: 11. This CDR3 region has 16 residues. CDR1 and CDR2 from the germline V gene are LNHDA and SQIVND (reference sequence). CDR3 sequence reads: CASSTSSGARPDTQYF. CDR3 DNA: TGTGCCAGTAGTACCTCTAGCGGGGCGAGGCCGGATACGCAGTATTTT.

This clonotype was counted many times. The V gene is TRBV7-2, the J gene TRBJ2-3; D is ambiguous. This CDR3 is 12 amino acids long. Germline loops: CDR1 SGHTA, CDR2 FQGNSA. V dropped 4 bases and J dropped 7 bases, with 9 bases sitting between them. This CDR3 reads CASSSTRNTQYF. CDR3 coding DNA: TGTGCCAGCAGCTCGACAAGGAATACGCAGTATTTT. Supplemented by reference TRBV7-2 and TRBJ2-3, the full variable domain reads GAGVSQSPSNKVTEKGKDVELRCDPISGHTALYWYRQSLGQGLEFLIYFQGNSAPDKSGLPSDRFSAERTGGSVSTLTIQRTQQEDSAVYLCASSSTRNTQYFGPGTRLTVL.

A few counts support this clonotype. The chain couples TRBV7-9 to TRBJ2-5, with D possibly matching TRBD2 (5 bases). The V end lost 7 bases, the J end lost 1 base, and 16 bases lay between the germline ends. Germline CDR1 SEHNR, CDR2 FQNEAQ (reference sequence). This CDR3 is 15 amino acids long. CDR3 loop: CASILRLGSQETQYF. In nucleotides, the CDR3 is TGTGCCAGCATCCTCAGATTGGGGAGCCAAGAGACCCAGTACTTC.

This clonotype was found a few times. The chain is built from TRBV27 and TRBJ1-4, with D perhaps matching TRBD1 (6 bases). With 6 bases removed from V and 5 bases from J, the gap between germline ends came to 16 bases. Germline V gives CDR1 MNHEY, CDR2 SMNVEV (reference sequence). CDR3 length equals 15 residues. The DNA for the CDR3 is TGTGCCAGCAGGCTCAGGGGTAAGAAGAATGAAAAACTGTTTTTT. This sequence encodes CASRLRGKKNEKLFF.

The V gene is TRBV14, the J gene TRBJ2-1; D possibly corresponds to TRBD1 (5 bases). The V end lost 6 bases, the J end lost 4 bases, and 16 bases lay between the germline ends. Germline assignment: CDR1 SGHDN and CDR2 FVKESK. This CDR3 has 15 residues. The CDR3 loop is CASSRTGALYNEQFF. CDR3 nucleotides: TGTGCCAGCAGTCGCACAGGTGCCCTATACAATGAGCAGTTCTTC.